This T cell receptor (beta chain) is drawn from a study of vaccination effects on CD4 cells after COVID-19. A word on this clone: Its antigen is not known.

Germline V gene lookup returns CDR1 SGHVS and CDR2 FQNEAQ. The V end lost 1 base, the J end lost 9 bases, and 4 bases lay between the germline ends. CDR3 length equals 12 residues. The assay was immunoSEQ multiplex PCR, and TCRdb's table has in-frame clones only and misses some. The sample records tens of thousands of clones, approximately 80% being singletons. Isolating CD4+ T cells followed 9 to 10 days of culture. This specimen consisted of CD4+ T cells from PBMCs cultured without peptide, obtained before COVID-19 vaccination. The chain couples TRBV7-8 to TRBJ1-6; D is undetermined. This receptor was obtained from a human donor who received a COVID-19 vaccine. CDR3 coding DNA: TGTGCCAGCAGCTTAGATCGTTCACCCCTCCACTTT. It specifies CASSLDRSPLHF.